These 18 T cell receptor beta chains originate from one sample sequenced in a study of blood T cells in healthy people across ages. Alongside a J-beta primer mix, a sample-barcoded 5' primer served in a second PCR lasting about 6 to 11 cycles. Via MiXCR, TCRdb re-called the 5' RACE reads, giving one row per CDR3 protein. The sample carries approximately 850,000 distinct CDR3 sequences, roughly 64% recorded once. Specimen: blood. Receptors were obtained from a man under 40 in good health.

This clonotype has a count of ten or more. V and J are TRBV9 and TRBJ2-3; 7 positions agree with TRBD2. Trimming took 0 bases from V and 5 from J; bases not matched to a gene: 6. The CDR3 contains 15 residues. Germline V gene data show CDR1 as SGDLS and CDR2 as YYNGEE. This CDR3 is CASSVDPAGLDTQYF. The CDR3 DNA sequence: TGTGCCAGCAGCGTAGATCCAGCGGGGTTAGATACGCAGTATTTT.

In this sample, this clonotype turned up once. The V gene is TRBV5-1, the J gene TRBJ2-5, with D possibly TRBD2 on 5 matching bases. V lost 4 bases and J 5 bases, leaving 15 bases between the germline ends. The CDR3 loop spans 14 amino acids. Per germline, CDR1 SGHRS and CDR2 YFSETQ. The CDR3 nucleotides read TGCGCCAGCAGCGTACTACGGGAAGGCGAGACCCAGTACTTC. It is translated as CASSVLREGETQYF.

This clonotype was seen a single time. The chain links TRBV5-1 to TRBJ2-5; perhaps TRBD2 as D (5 bases). CDR3 length: 18 residues. The V end was cut by 4 bases, the J end by 11 bases, with 33 bases between. CDR1 and CDR2 from the germline V gene are SGHRS and YFSETQ. Written as DNA, the CDR3 is TGCGCCAGCAGCCCATCACTACTAGGCCTCGGGCGTGCGGATGAGCAGTACTTC. Its protein product is CASSPSLLGLGRADEQYF.

This clonotype was counted a single time. The chain combines TRBV6-2 or TRBV6-3 with TRBJ2-4, with 8 bases aligning to TRBD1. Near its end, the DNA agrees better with TRBJ2-7, so the J call may be wrong. This CDR3 comprises 15 residues. CDR1 MNHEY and CDR2 SVGEGT come from the germline V gene. CDR3 bases: TGTGCCAGCAGTTACTCGAAAGGACAGGGCGGCGAGCAGTACTTC. Translated: CASSYSKGQGGEQYF.

This clonotype was counted many times. The rearrangement joins TRBV25-1 to TRBJ2-7; no firm D call. V dropped 4 bases and J dropped 0 bases, with 19 bases sitting between them. Germline CDR1 and CDR2: MGHDK and SYGVNS. The CDR3 covers 17 residues. The CDR3 region is CASSGGTSLLRSYEQYF. Written as DNA, the CDR3 is TGTGCCAGCAGTGGGGGAACCAGCCTACTACGCTCCTACGAGCAGTACTTC.

The chain joins TRBV12-3 or TRBV12-4 to TRBJ2-7; 9 positions agree with TRBD1. CDR3 length: 14 amino acids. The V segment lost 4 bases and the J segment 3 bases; nucleotides outside the gene matches: 4. The CDR3 DNA follows: TGTGCCAGCAGTTCCCGGGACAGGGTCTACGAGCAGTACTTC. This codes for CASSSRDRVYEQYF.

The chain joins TRBV3-1 to TRBJ2-7; D possibly uses TRBD1 or TRBD2 (5 bases each). Trimming left V 6 bases short and J 2 bases short, with 17 bases between. The germline V gene encodes CDR1 LGHDT and CDR2 YNNKEL (reference sequence). This CDR3 is 15 amino acids long. The CDR3 spells CASSHTRDGTYEQYF. CDR3 DNA sequence: TGTGCCAGCAGTCACACCCGGGACGGTACCTACGAGCAGTACTTC.

The chain employs TRBV20-1 and TRBJ2-5; the D call may be TRBD1 or TRBD2 (5 bases each). V gave up 2 bases and J gave up 4 bases, with 23 bases separating them. Germline V gene data show CDR1 as DFQATT and CDR2 as SNEGSKA (reference sequence). CDR3 size: 17 residues. In nucleotides, the CDR3 is TGCAGTGCTAGAACGGAGCGTGAGGGGTTAATGGGAGAGACCCAGTACTTC. As protein: CSARTEREGLMGETQYF.

The V call is TRBV6-1, the J call TRBJ1-1, with a weak D call TRBD1 (5 bases). Germline assignment: CDR1 MNHNS and CDR2 SASEGT. The V end was cut by 5 bases, the J end by 1 base, with 11 bases between. This CDR3 is built from 14 residues. The CDR3 reads CASSKTDRNTEAFF. CDR3 DNA sequence: TGTGCCAGCAGTAAAACTGACAGGAACACTGAAGCTTTCTTT.

J is TRBJ2-1 and V is TRBV29-1; possibly TRBD1 or TRBD2 for D (6 bases each). Germline CDR1 is SQVTM and CDR2 is ANQGSEA. The CDR3 extends over 13 amino acids. Trimming removed 7 bases from V and 9 bases from J, with 19 bases in between. The CDR3 DNA reads as TGCAGCGCTGTCCCGGGACTCAGGGGTGAGCAGTTCTTC. Encoded protein: CSAVPGLRGEQFF.

This clonotype was observed a handful of times. The chain has TRBV6-5 and TRBJ2-7, with TRBD2 matching over 8 bases. With V trimmed by 6 bases and J by 3 bases, 13 bases remained unmatched. There are 16 residues in the CDR3. Per the germline V gene, CDR1 is MNHEY and CDR2 is SVGAGI. CDR3 region: CASRAPGTRTGYEQYF. CDR3 bases: TGTGCCAGCAGGGCCCCCGGGACTAGGACCGGCTACGAGCAGTACTTC.

The J gene is TRBJ2-1, the V gene TRBV3-1; D is perhaps TRBD2 (6 bases). The V end was cut by 9 bases, the J end by 0 bases, with 15 bases between. From germline, CDR1 is LGHDT and CDR2 YNNKEL (reference sequence). This CDR3 spans 15 amino acids. The CDR3 loop is CARPLALSSYNEQFF. As DNA, the CDR3 is TGTGCCAGACCTCTAGCGCTTAGCTCCTACAATGAGCAGTTCTTC.

This chain links TRBV7-8 with TRBJ1-6, with 7 bases lining up with TRBD1. After removal of 7 bases from V and 10 bases from J, the junction contained 10 bases not matched to a gene. CDR1 and CDR2 (germline): SGHVS, FQNEAQ. This CDR3 is built from 14 residues. The DNA for the CDR3 is TGTGCCAGCACCCTACAAACAGGGGAATCACCCCTCCACTTT. This codes for CASTLQTGESPLHF.

In its sample, this clonotype was seen a few times. V gene TRBV27 combines with J gene TRBJ2-1, with a possible D match to TRBD1 (5 bases). Per germline, CDR1 MNHEY and CDR2 SMNVEV (reference sequence). The CDR3 spans 15 residues. Trimming left V 10 bases short and J 4 bases short, with 20 bases between. The CDR3 DNA reads TGTGCCACCACACCTTCCAGGGTCGGGTACAATGAGCAGTTCTTC. Its translation is CATTPSRVGYNEQFF.

This rearrangement joins TRBV7-9 to TRBJ1-2; possible D gene TRBD1, 5 bases. Trimming took 7 bases from V and 0 from J, leaving 12 bases between them. CDR1 and CDR2 (germline): SEHNR, FQNEAQ (reference sequence). The CDR3 is made up of 14 amino acids. CDR3 region: CASNSGISNYGYTF. CDR3 sequence (DNA): TGTGCCAGCAACTCAGGGATTTCTAACTATGGCTACACCTTC. The full variable domain, with the rest looked up from reference TRBV7-9 and TRBJ1-2, is DTGVSQNPRHKITKRGQNVTFRCDPISEHNRLYWYRQTLGQGPEFLTYFQNEAQLEKSRLLSDRFSAERPKGSFSTLEIQRTEQGDSAMYLCASNSGISNYGYTFGSGTRLTVV.

This clonotype has a count of ten or more. This sequence joins TRBV6-5 and TRBJ1-2, with D unresolved. V was clipped by 0 bases and J by 1 base, with 9 bases between them. Germline CDR1 is MNHEY and CDR2 is SVGAGI. This CDR3 has 15 residues. The DNA for the CDR3 is TGTGCCAGCAGTTACTCGATGGGGATTAACTATGGCTACACCTTC. This translates into CASSYSMGINYGYTF.

The chain links TRBV6-5 to TRBJ1-4, with D uncertain. There are 13 residues in the CDR3. The V end was cut by 8 bases, the J end by 7 bases, with 14 bases between. Looked up from germline, CDR1 is MNHEY and CDR2 is SVGAGI. The CDR3 nucleotides read TGTGCCAGCTCCCAAAGGCAGCTTGAAAAACTGTTTTTT. Amino acids: CASSQRQLEKLFF.

This chain connects TRBV27 to TRBJ2-3; 8 nucleotides match TRBD1. The germline V gene encodes CDR1 MNHEY and CDR2 SMNVEV (reference sequence). This CDR3 has 15 residues. The V gene end was trimmed by 4 bases and the J gene end by 5 bases; junction bases not matched to a gene: 8. CDR3 amino acids: CASSSPGQELDTQYF. Here the CDR3 DNA reads TGTGCCAGCAGTTCTCCGGGACAGGAGTTAGATACGCAGTATTTT.